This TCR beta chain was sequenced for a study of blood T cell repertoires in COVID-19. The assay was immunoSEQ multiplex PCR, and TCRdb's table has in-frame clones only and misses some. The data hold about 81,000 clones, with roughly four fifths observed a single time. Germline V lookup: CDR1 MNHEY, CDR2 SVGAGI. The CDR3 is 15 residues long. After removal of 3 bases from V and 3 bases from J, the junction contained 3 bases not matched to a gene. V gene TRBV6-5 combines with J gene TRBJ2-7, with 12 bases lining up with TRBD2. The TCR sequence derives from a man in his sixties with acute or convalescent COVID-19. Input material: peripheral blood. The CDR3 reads CASSYLAGGVYEQYF. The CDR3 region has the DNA TGTGCCAGCAGTTATCTAGCGGGGGGGGTCTACGAGCAGTACTTC.